Below are 14 T cell receptor beta chains sequenced from a single sample in a study of blood T cell repertoires in COVID-19. Measured with immunoSEQ multiplex PCR; TCRdb has only the in-frame clones, and not every one. The sample lists about 400,000 clones, more than 75% seen once, with about 2.1% in the top ten. The sample taken for sequencing was PBMCs or T cells enriched from blood (not recorded which). These receptors all come from a man between 40 and 49 years old in a cohort exposed to, infected with or recovered from COVID-19 (not recorded which).

A few counts support this clone. The chain has TRBV28 and TRBJ2-7; 10 positions agree with TRBD1. The CDR3 extends over 15 amino acids. The V segment lost 3 bases and the J segment 4 bases; nucleotides outside the gene matches: 6. Germline CDR1 and CDR2: MDHEN and SYDVKM. The DNA for the CDR3 is TGTGCCAGCAGTTTGACGGACAGGGGGATGTACGAGCAGTACTTC. This codes for CASSLTDRGMYEQYF.

The J gene is TRBJ2-7, the V gene TRBV27; D is perhaps TRBD1 (6 bases). V lost 5 bases, J lost 3 bases, and 17 bases lay in between. The CDR3 loop spans 15 amino acids. Germline V CDR1 and CDR2: MNHEY, SMNVEV (reference sequence). The CDR3 DNA reads TGTGCCAGCAGTACACCCTCTTTAGGGGGCTACGAGCAGTACTTC. It yields the protein CASSTPSLGGYEQYF.

This clone was detected only once. This chain connects TRBV9 to TRBJ2-3; 8 nucleotides line up with TRBD1. Germline loops: CDR1 SGDLS, CDR2 YYNGEE. The CDR3 runs 21 residues. Germline trimming cut 1 base from V and 1 base from J; bases unmatched to any gene: 20. DNA for the CDR3: TGTGCCAGCAGCGTATCCCCCCCCCAAGTACAGGGGGGTTTGGGCACAGATACGCAGTATTTT. Translating gives CASSVSPPQVQGGLGTDTQYF.

This chain links TRBV27 with TRBJ1-3, with a tentative D call TRBD1 (6 bases). V gave up 6 bases and J gave up 8 bases, with 20 bases separating them. CDR3 length equals 15 residues. CDR1 and CDR2 (germline): MNHEY, SMNVEV (reference sequence). The CDR3 is CASSRRTGYEDTIYF. The CDR3 DNA reads as TGTGCCAGCAGCCGCCGAACAGGGTACGAGGACACCATATATTTT.

The chain employs TRBV30 and TRBJ1-5, with 7 bases matching TRBD1. V shed 3 bases, J shed 4 bases, and the junction held 3 bases outside the gene matches. The CDR3 length is 13 residues. Per the germline V gene, CDR1 is GTSNPN and CDR2 is SVGIG (reference sequence). DNA for the CDR3: TGTGCCTGGAGGGGACAGCGAAATCAGCCCCAGCATTTT. Its protein product is CAWRGQRNQPQHF.

The V call is TRBV2, the J call TRBJ2-7; 8 nucleotides align to TRBD1. Germline V CDR1 and CDR2: SNHLY, FYNNEI. The CDR3 extends over 14 amino acids. The ends lost 3 bases at V and 1 base at J; junction bases unmatched: 2. CDR3 residues: CASSERQGSYEQYF. CDR3 nucleotides: TGTGCCAGCAGTGAGAGACAGGGGTCCTACGAGCAGTACTTC.

V is TRBV24-1 and J is TRBJ2-1; D may be TRBD2 (5 bases). Between the trimmed V and J ends, which lost 6 bases and 5 bases, there was a span of 10 bases. CDR1 and CDR2 (germline): KGHDR, SFDVKD. This CDR3 is built from 13 residues. CDR3 in DNA: TGTGCCACCAGTTTAGGTAGCGACAATGAGCAGTTCTTC. Translating it yields CATSLGSDNEQFF.

This clone was seen once. This chain joins TRBV5-4 and TRBJ2-7, with 7 bases fitting TRBD2. CDR1 and CDR2 from the germline V gene are SGHNT and YYREEE (reference sequence). This CDR3 contains 15 residues. With 4 bases clipped from V and 1 base from J, the junction kept 8 bases outside the gene matches. CDR3 coding DNA: TGTGCCAGCAGCCCACCACCTAGCGGATCCTACGAGCAGTACTTC. It codes for CASSPPPSGSYEQYF.

The genes are TRBV5-1 and TRBJ1-1; 8 nucleotides match TRBD1. CDR3 size: 15 residues. Germline lookup yields CDR1 SGHRS and CDR2 YFSETQ. Unmatched junction bases numbered 6, after V lost 4 bases and J lost 1 base. CDR3: CASSTQQGGNTEAFF. In DNA, the CDR3 is TGCGCCAGCAGCACCCAACAGGGGGGGAACACTGAAGCTTTCTTT.

The rearrangement links TRBV18 to TRBJ2-3, with 11 bases that match TRBD2. J lost 2 bases, V lost 4 bases, and 11 bases had no gene match. The germline V gene has CDR1 KGHSH and CDR2 LQKENI. The CDR3 totals 18 residues. This CDR3 is CASSRLNLAGGLTDTQYF. The CDR3 bases are TGTGCCAGCTCACGCTTAAATTTAGCGGGAGGGCTCACAGATACGCAGTATTTT.

The CDR3 protein is CASSLGTGPAGGYTF. The DNA of the CDR3 is TGCGCCAGCAGCTTAGGGACAGGGCCCGCGGGGGGCTACACCTTC. This chain joins TRBV5-1 and TRBJ1-2, with 9 bases aligning to TRBD1. V lost 2 bases to trimming and J lost 8 bases; unmatched junction nucleotides: 10. The CDR3 extends over 15 amino acids. Germline V lookup: CDR1 SGHRS, CDR2 YFSETQ.

This chain uses TRBV7-9 with TRBJ1-1, with D unresolved. Trimming left V 2 bases short and J 2 bases short, with 9 bases between. CDR1 and CDR2 from the germline V gene are SEHNR and FQNEAQ (reference sequence). The CDR3 extends over 14 amino acids. The CDR3 is CASSLIFVNTEAFF. The CDR3, as DNA: TGTGCCAGCAGCTTAATCTTCGTAAACACTGAAGCTTTCTTT.

This sequence joins TRBV7-9 and TRBJ2-7; D possibly corresponds to TRBD1 (6 bases). CDR1 and CDR2 from the germline V gene are SEHNR and FQNEAQ (reference sequence). V shed 5 bases and J shed 2 bases, with 25 bases lying between them. The CDR3 extends over 18 amino acids. The CDR3 here is CASSPPSDSITITYEQYF. The CDR3 region has the DNA TGTGCCAGCAGCCCACCCTCGGACAGTATAACGATAACCTACGAGCAGTACTTC.

V is TRBV5-1 and J is TRBJ1-2, with D maybe TRBD1 (6 bases). V lost 4 bases, J lost 8 bases, and 12 bases lay in between. Germline V gene data show CDR1 as SGHRS and CDR2 as YFSETQ. The CDR3 consists of 12 residues. The CDR3 here is CASSTGHTGYTF. For the CDR3, the DNA is TGCGCCAGCAGCACGGGACATACAGGCTACACCTTC.